This TCR beta chain comes out of a study of blood T cell repertoires in COVID-19. Original processing notes: Nucleated cell number was recorded as an estimate derived from reference gene primer amplification. Repertoires were generated with immunoSEQ multiplex PCR, while TCRdb's copy carries only in-frame clones and drops some. That table furnishes V, J and clone size, whereas the DNA furnished D and trimming. Of roughly 1,900 clones listed, under 75% are singletons. Looked up from germline, CDR1 is KGHSH and CDR2 is LQKENI. This CDR3 comprises 18 residues. V was shortened by 6 bases and J by 0 bases, with 18 bases between the two germline ends. This clone is labeled medium-sized.

Sequenced input: peripheral blood. This TCR was sampled from a man in his 70s with active COVID-19. The V and J genes are TRBV18 and TRBJ1-6, with D perhaps TRBD1 (6 bases). The CDR3 spells CASSRTRLQGSYNSPLHF. The CDR3 nucleotides read TGTGCCAGCTCGCGAACCAGACTACAGGGCTCCTATAATTCACCCCTCCACTTT. The entire variable domain, with the rest obtained from reference TRBV18 and TRBJ1-6, is as follows: NAGVMQNPRHLVRRRGQEARLRCSPMKGHSHVYWYRQLPEEGLKFMVYLQKENIIDESGMPKERFSAEFPKEGPSILRIQQVVRGDSAAYFCASSRTRLQGSYNSPLHFGNGTRLTVT.